Presented here are 27 T cell receptor beta chains from one specimen sequenced in a study of T cell repertoires in cytomegalovirus infection (dated by TCRdb to the late 2010s). Sequencer: Illumina HiSeq 1500. In TCRdb, the public reads were trimmed at Q25 with fastp and aligned with MiXCR, with productive beta chains retained. Rows with a matching CDR3 protein are joined into one entry that keeps the most common DNA and genes. This sample is represented by 560,000 or so distinct CDR3 sequences; 16% of them were singletons. The top ten constitute roughly a quarter of the sample. Sequencing was performed on CD8+ T cells from PBMCs. The receptors were sampled from a human donor in good health (CMV status not recorded). Some clones in this sample may be carry-over from other donors' samples.

This clonotype came up a few times. This sequence joins TRBV2 and TRBJ2-1, with 11 bases lining up with TRBD2. The germline V gene has CDR1 SNHLY and CDR2 FYNNEI. The trim removed 4 bases at V and 0 bases at J, leaving 5 bases unmatched. The CDR3 runs to 17 residues. DNA of the CDR3: TGTGCCAGCAGTGGGGGACTAGCGGAAAGCTCCTACAATGAGCAGTTCTTC. Protein: CASSGGLAESSYNEQFF. The variable domain in full, with the rest retrieved from reference TRBV2 and TRBJ2-1, is EPEVTQTPSHQVTQMGQEVILRCVPISNHLYFYWYRQILGQKVEFLVSFYNNEISEKSEIFDDQFSVERPDGSNFTLKIRSTKLEDSAMYFCASSGGLAESSYNEQFFGPGTRLTVL.

In this sample, this clonotype turned up a few times. The chain couples TRBV12-3 or TRBV12-4 to TRBJ2-7; D gene unclear. The ends were cut back, 3 bases at V and 6 bases at J, with 12 bases in the middle. CDR3 size: 13 residues. The CDR3 here is CASSFDLLSEQYF. CDR3 DNA: TGTGCCAGCAGTTTCGATCTCTTAAGCGAGCAGTACTTC.

This chain joins TRBV7-8 and TRBJ1-1, with D hard to call. Germline V gene data show CDR1 as SGHVS and CDR2 as FQNEAQ. CDR3 length: 13 residues. V gave up 5 bases and J gave up 3 bases, with 10 bases separating them. In DNA, the CDR3 is TGTGCCAGCAGCGCCCCGGGAGACACTGAAGCTTTCTTT. It is translated as CASSAPGDTEAFF.

The rearrangement uses TRBV7-3 and TRBJ2-5, with D possibly matching TRBD1 (6 bases). The CDR3 loop spans 15 amino acids. Deletions cut 4 bases from V and 2 bases from J, with 14 bases between. The germline V gene has CDR1 SGHTA and CDR2 FQGTGA. The CDR3 spells CASSSLWGRQETQYF. The CDR3 DNA reads TGTGCCAGCAGCTCTTTGTGGGGGCGACAAGAGACCCAGTACTTC.

This clonotype was seen a handful of times. The chain joins TRBV5-5 to TRBJ1-1, with 8 bases that match TRBD1. Germline V gives CDR1 SGHKS, CDR2 YYEKEE (reference sequence). CDR3 length: 15 amino acids. V shed 5 bases and J 4 bases; nucleotides not matched to a gene: 10. The CDR3 DNA reads TGTGCCAGCAGACCGAGAAGACAGGGGCTCACTGAAGCTTTCTTT. It yields the protein CASRPRRQGLTEAFF.

This clonotype was counted ten times or more. The chain recombines TRBV6-5 with TRBJ2-3, with D tentatively TRBD1 (5 bases). CDR1 is MNHEY, CDR2 SVGAGI, per germline. Deletions cut 5 bases from V and 2 bases from J, with 14 bases between. The CDR3 covers 15 residues. CDR3 loop: CASSTTEAPTDTQYF. The CDR3 coding sequence is TGTGCCAGCAGTACGACAGAAGCACCCACAGATACGCAGTATTTT.

The sample holds many counts of this clonotype. V usage is TRBV7-3 and J usage is TRBJ2-3; D unclear. From germline, CDR1 is SGHTA and CDR2 FQGTGA. This CDR3 has 15 residues. Trimming left V 2 bases short and J 6 bases short, with 15 bases between. The CDR3 DNA follows: TGTGCCAGCAGCTTACTGCTGGGGATCGGGGATACGCAGTATTTT. Translating gives CASSLLLGIGDTQYF.

On this clonotype itself: A much larger clone lies one base from this, so it may be a read error. The chain has TRBV7-9 and TRBJ2-1; 7 bases are shared with TRBD1. There are 16 residues in the CDR3. Germline V gives CDR1 SEHNR, CDR2 FQNEAQ (reference sequence). Germline trimming cut 6 bases from V and 2 bases from J; bases unmatched to any gene: 10. CDR3 protein: CASSNRDSGTYNEQFF. Written as DNA, the CDR3 is TGTGCCAGCAGTAACCGGGACAGTGGCACCTACAATGAGCAGTTCTTC.

This clonotype was observed many times. CDR3 sequence: CASSIEWVTGELFF. The CDR3 DNA sequence: TGTGCCAGCAGTATCGAATGGGTGACCGGGGAGCTGTTTTTT. The chain recombines TRBV28 with TRBJ2-2; D is uncertain. V lost 5 bases and J lost 5, with 12 bases in between. There are 14 residues in the CDR3. In germline, CDR1 is MDHEN, CDR2 SYDVKM.

The chain uses TRBV24-1 and TRBJ2-3; a weak D match, TRBD2 (5 bases). The CDR3 is 14 residues long. Per the germline V gene, CDR1 is KGHDR and CDR2 is SFDVKD. Trimming removed 0 bases at V and 4 bases at J, with 7 bases between. The CDR3 loop is CATSDLSEADTQYF. DNA of the CDR3: TGTGCCACCAGTGATTTGTCGGAGGCAGATACGCAGTATTTT.

This clonotype has just a few counts. The V gene is TRBV20-1, the J gene TRBJ2-3, with 8 bases fitting TRBD2. CDR3 length: 15 residues. Looked up from germline, CDR1 is DFQATT and CDR2 is SNEGSKA (reference sequence). J lost 4 bases, V lost 3 bases, and 9 bases had no gene match. CDR3 DNA sequence: TGCAGTGCTAGGACAGCGGGAGTTCCCCCAGATACGCAGTATTTT. It translates to CSARTAGVPPDTQYF.

This clonotype appeared once. J is TRBJ2-7 and V is TRBV27; TRBD1 agrees at 10 bases. V shed 6 bases, J shed 4 bases, and the junction held 9 bases outside the gene matches. This CDR3 has 15 amino acids. CDR1 and CDR2 (germline): MNHEY, SMNVEV (reference sequence). CDR3 nucleotide sequence: TGTGCCAGCAGACTGGACAGGGGGATGTGGTACGAGCAGTACTTC. This codes for CASRLDRGMWYEQYF.

This clonotype was recorded a few times. The chain links TRBV19 to TRBJ1-3; D remains unclear. V was clipped by 9 bases and J by 4 bases, with 10 bases between them. The germline V gene has CDR1 LNHDA and CDR2 SQIVND (reference sequence). The CDR3 contains 12 residues. The CDR3 sequence: CASRNGGNTIYF. CDR3 nucleotide sequence: TGTGCCAGCCGGAATGGGGGAAACACCATATATTTT.

The table lists this clonotype with many counts. The chain recombines TRBV28 with TRBJ2-2; 7 bases agree with TRBD1. Germline CDR1 and CDR2: MDHEN and SYDVKM. Unmatched junction bases numbered 9, after V lost 4 bases and J lost 4 bases. The CDR3 runs to 16 residues. The CDR3: CASSSRQGWGTGELFF. The CDR3 DNA reads as TGTGCCAGCAGTTCTCGACAGGGTTGGGGCACCGGGGAGCTGTTTTTT.

The V and J genes are TRBV15 and TRBJ2-2; either TRBD1 or TRBD2 may supply D (5 bases each). Germline-derived CDR1 and CDR2 are LNHNV and YYDKDF (reference sequence). Trimming took 1 base from V and 6 from J, leaving 12 bases between them. This CDR3 is built from 15 residues. The DNA for the CDR3 is TGTGCCACCAGCAGAGGACGGGGCCGGTCCGGGGAGCTGTTTTTT. Amino acid sequence: CATSRGRGRSGELFF.

About this clonotype: The junction departs from germline at one end; a sequencing error may be responsible. The CDR3 protein is CVSSYSGERPDTQYF. The CDR3 nucleotides are TGTGTCAGCAGTTACTCGGGCGAGCGCCCAGATACGCAGTATTTT. The genes are TRBV6-5 and TRBJ2-3; D gene uncertain. Germline V CDR1 and CDR2: MNHEY, SVGAGI. The CDR3 loop spans 15 amino acids.

This clonotype was seen once. The CDR3 does not end in the conserved phenylalanine or tryptophan, so this is likely a read error. The J gene is TRBJ2-1, the V gene TRBV29-1; a possible D gene is TRBD2 (7 bases). The V and J ends lost 4 bases and 5 bases respectively, with 12 bases between them. This CDR3 has 13 amino acids. Germline assignment: CDR1 SQVTM and CDR2 ANQGSEA. CDR3 loop: CSVGGGLDNEQFL. CDR3 DNA sequence: TGCAGCGTTGGCGGGGGCCTGGACAATGAGCAGTTCTTA.

This clonotype occurred many times. The genes are TRBV28 and TRBJ1-2; D is possibly TRBD1 (6 bases). CDR1 and CDR2 (germline): MDHEN, SYDVKM. The CDR3 sequence is 11 residues long. V lost 10 bases and J lost 6, with 12 bases in between. The CDR3 nucleotides are TGTGCCACCCCAGGGGAAGATGGCTACACCTTC. This translates into CATPGEDGYTF.

V gene TRBV9 combines with J gene TRBJ1-1; 7 nucleotides line up with TRBD1. The CDR3 length is 13 residues. The V gene's germline CDR1 is SGDLS and CDR2 YYNGEE. The V gene end was trimmed by 3 bases and the J gene end by 7 bases; junction bases not matched to a gene: 6. The CDR3 protein is CASSETTGNEAFF. In nucleotides, the CDR3 is TGTGCCAGCAGCGAAACGACAGGGAATGAAGCTTTCTTT.

In this sample, this clonotype turned up many times. The V call is TRBV27, the J call TRBJ2-2; no clear D gene. CDR3 length equals 13 residues. Germline CDR1 and CDR2: MNHEY and SMNVEV (reference sequence). The V end was cut by 3 bases, the J end by 0 bases, with 2 bases between. The CDR3 loop is CASSFTNTGELFF. The CDR3 coding sequence is TGTGCCAGCAGTTTCACGAACACCGGGGAGCTGTTTTTT.

This clonotype was recorded many times. The chain carries TRBV28 and TRBJ2-1, with 7 positions matching TRBD2. This CDR3 is 16 amino acids long. J was trimmed by 5 bases and V by 6 bases; bases with no gene match: 13. The germline V gene has CDR1 MDHEN and CDR2 SYDVKM. The chain's CDR3 is CASRTIREATHNEQFF. The CDR3 DNA sequence: TGTGCCAGCAGGACCATCCGGGAGGCCACCCACAATGAGCAGTTCTTC. The whole variable domain, filled in from reference TRBV28 and TRBJ2-1, reads DVKVTQSSRYLVKRTGEKVFLECVQDMDHENMFWYRQDPGLGLRLIYFSYDVKMKEKGDIPEGYSVSREKKERFSLILESASTNQTSMYLCASRTIREATHNEQFFGPGTRLTVL.

At least ten counts were recorded for this clonotype. This sequence joins TRBV12-5 and TRBJ1-1; D perhaps matches TRBD1 (5 bases). Germline V gives CDR1 LGHNT, CDR2 FRNRAP. The CDR3 loop spans 11 amino acids. Trimming took 8 bases from V and 8 from J, leaving 12 bases between them. The DNA for the CDR3 is TGTGCTAGTTCCCCAGGGCACGAAGCTTTCTTT. This translates into CASSPGHEAFF.

This clonotype has only a few counts. This sequence joins TRBV4-2 and TRBJ2-7, with D perhaps matching TRBD2 (6 bases). The germline V gene has CDR1 LGHNA and CDR2 YNFKEQ. This CDR3 spans 16 amino acids. V lost 0 bases and J lost 5, with 17 bases in between. The CDR3 reads CASSQEGRAGLNEQYF. The CDR3 nucleotides read TGTGCCAGCAGCCAAGAGGGAAGAGCGGGTTTGAACGAGCAGTACTTC.

The chain recombines TRBV10-1 with TRBJ2-5, with D possibly matching TRBD1 (5 bases). The CDR3 runs to 15 residues. V was shortened by 0 bases and J by 5 bases, with 13 bases between the two germline ends. The V gene's germline CDR1 is WNHNN and CDR2 SYGVQD (reference sequence). The CDR3 DNA is TGCGCCAGCAGTGAGTCTCAGGGTTGTGCGGAGACCCAGTACTTC. Translating gives CASSESQGCAETQYF.

This clonotype was observed at least ten times. This chain connects TRBV4-1 to TRBJ2-3; tentatively, D is TRBD1 (5 bases). Germline V gene data show CDR1 as MGHRA and CDR2 as YSYEKL. Deletions cut 8 bases from V and 6 bases from J, with 21 bases between. The CDR3 runs 15 residues. CDR3 coding DNA: TGCGCCAGCCAAGGGGCACCCTACGTTGGTGATACGCAGTATTTT. It encodes CASQGAPYVGDTQYF.

Note on this clonotype: A read error is possible here, since a much larger clone lies one base away. This sequence joins TRBV7-2 and TRBJ1-1, with D possibly TRBD1 on 5 matching bases. The V gene's germline CDR1 is SGHTA and CDR2 FQGNSA. This CDR3 contains 12 residues. CDR3 region: CASSSGTFETFF. In DNA, the CDR3 is TGTGCCAGCAGCTCTGGGACTTTTGAAACTTTCTTT.

The V gene is TRBV5-1, the J gene TRBJ1-1; unclear D gene. Germline V gene data show CDR1 as SGHRS and CDR2 as YFSETQ. This CDR3 comprises 12 residues. The V end lost 0 bases, the J end lost 7 bases, and 7 bases lay between the germline ends. The CDR3 nucleotides are TGCGCCAGCAGCTTGGATGGGCGTGAAGCTTTCTTT. Amino acids: CASSLDGREAFF.